Presented here are 22 T cell receptor beta chains from one specimen sequenced in a study of CD8+ T cells in alopecia areata. Reverse transcription of extracted RNA yielded cDNA, which provided the sequencing template. Data came from immunoSEQ multiplex PCR; TCRdb stores just in-frame clones and leaves some out. The repertoire holds around 65,000 clones, with approximately 43% as singletons. Sequencing was performed on CD8+ T cells sorted from blood, taken at week 0. Receptors were obtained from a human donor with alopecia areata.

V is TRBV28 and J is TRBJ2-7; 7 bases match TRBD1. V was clipped by 10 bases and J by 3 bases; unmatched bases: 15. Germline V lookup: CDR1 MDHEN, CDR2 SYDVKM. This CDR3 is 15 amino acids long. This chain's CDR3 is CATWGEGASNYEQYF. CDR3 DNA: TGTGCCACATGGGGAGAGGGGGCTTCAAACTACGAGCAGTACTTC.

The chain is built from TRBV7-8 and TRBJ2-1; 11 bases align to TRBD2. Germline loops: CDR1 SGHVS, CDR2 FQNEAQ. The ends lost 5 bases at V and 0 bases at J; junction bases unmatched: 6. The CDR3 has 17 residues. The CDR3 coding sequence is TGTGCCAGCAGCAAAACTAGCGGGAGATCCTCCTACAATGAGCAGTTCTTC. It is translated as CASSKTSGRSSYNEQFF.

This clone was detected a few times. J is TRBJ2-3 and V is TRBV27; a weak D match, TRBD1 (7 bases). This CDR3 has 18 amino acids. The V end lost 3 bases, the J end lost 4 bases, and 23 bases lay between the germline ends. The germline gives CDR1 MNHEY, CDR2 SMNVEV (reference sequence). CDR3 bases: TGTGCCAGCAGTTTTACCTCAGGTCGGAGGGGGCCTCCAGATACGCAGTATTTT. Its protein is CASSFTSGRRGPPDTQYF.

This clone was counted only a few times. The chain recombines TRBV29-1 with TRBJ2-7, with a tentative D call TRBD2 (7 bases). The germline V gene encodes CDR1 SQVTM and CDR2 ANQGSEA. V was cut by 4 bases and J by 1 base, with 14 bases left in between. The CDR3 contains 14 residues. The CDR3 sequence is CSVVGGRGSYEQYF. CDR3 nucleotide sequence: TGCAGCGTTGTGGGGGGGCGGGGGTCCTACGAGCAGTACTTC.

The J gene is TRBJ2-1, the V gene TRBV29-1; no firm D call. The CDR3 consists of 13 residues. The ends were cut back, 7 bases at V and 9 bases at J, with 19 bases in the middle. The germline V gene has CDR1 SQVTM and CDR2 ANQGSEA. For the CDR3, the DNA is TGCAGCGCATCCGGGTCCCTAAATCTTGAGCAGTTCTTC. This translates into CSASGSLNLEQFF.

This clone was observed a few times. V gene TRBV28 combines with J gene TRBJ2-5; 7 bases are a match to TRBD1. The CDR3 contains 17 residues. V shed 3 bases and J 4 bases; nucleotides not matched to a gene: 14. The germline V gene encodes CDR1 MDHEN and CDR2 SYDVKM. The CDR3 region has the DNA TGTGCCAGCAGTTTTCTCGAGCGACAGGGTCCTGGAGAGACCCAGTACTTC. Translated, it gives CASSFLERQGPGETQYF. Based on the CDR3 plus reference TRBV28 and TRBJ2-5, the full variable domain is DVKVTQSSRYLVKRTGEKVFLECVQDMDHENMFWYRQDPGLGLRLIYFSYDVKMKEKGDIPEGYSVSREKKERFSLILESASTNQTSMYLCASSFLERQGPGETQYFGPGTRLLVL.

This CDR3 is CASSSDRGPYNEQFF. In nucleotides, the CDR3 is TGTGCCAGCAGCTCCGACAGGGGGCCCTACAATGAGCAGTTCTTC. The chain carries TRBV9 and TRBJ2-1, with 10 bases matching TRBD1. V shed 4 bases and J 2 bases; nucleotides not matched to a gene: 3. Per the germline V gene, CDR1 is SGDLS and CDR2 is YYNGEE. The CDR3 runs 15 residues.

This clone showed up many times. The chain uses TRBV9 and TRBJ2-2, with TRBD1 identical over 10 bases. Trimming removed 3 bases from V and 1 base from J; junction bases left unmatched: 6. Germline lookup yields CDR1 SGDLS and CDR2 YYNGEE. This CDR3 comprises 17 residues. The CDR3 reads CASSAPRDRGNTGELFF. The CDR3 region has the DNA TGTGCCAGCAGCGCTCCCCGGGACAGGGGGAACACCGGGGAGCTGTTTTTT.

The V gene is TRBV30, the J gene TRBJ2-2; perhaps TRBD2 as D (5 bases). The CDR3 consists of 12 residues. Germline values: CDR1 GTSNPN, CDR2 SVGIG (reference sequence). V lost 5 bases and J lost 6, with 10 bases in between. CDR3 sequence: CAWYSGPGELFF. The CDR3 DNA follows: TGTGCCTGGTACAGCGGTCCCGGGGAGCTGTTTTTT.

The chain employs TRBV7-9 and TRBJ2-3, with 9 nucleotides matching TRBD2. Per the germline V gene, CDR1 is SEHNR and CDR2 is FQNEAQ (reference sequence). The CDR3 contains 18 residues. J gave up 4 bases and V 5 bases, and 16 bases lay outside the gene matches. CDR3 DNA: TGTGCCAGCAGCCTTGGCAACGTCCCGGGACTAGCCGCAGATACGCAGTATTTT. Translated, it gives CASSLGNVPGLAADTQYF.

The rearrangement uses TRBV7-9 and TRBJ2-6, with D uncertain. The CDR3 loop spans 15 amino acids. V was cut by 3 bases and J by 0 bases, with 6 bases left in between. Germline CDR1 and CDR2: SEHNR and FQNEAQ (reference sequence). The CDR3 spells CASSFNPSGANVLTF. The DNA of the CDR3 is TGTGCCAGCAGCTTTAACCCCTCTGGGGCCAACGTCCTGACTTTC.

The genes are TRBV7-2 and TRBJ2-3; D not certain. This CDR3 has 13 residues. Germline CDR1 and CDR2: SGHTA and FQGNSA. V was shortened by 1 base and J by 2 bases, with 4 bases between the two germline ends. This chain's CDR3 is CASSLEYTDTQYF. The CDR3 nucleotides are TGTGCCAGCAGCTTAGAATACACAGATACGCAGTATTTT.

The sample holds one count of this clone. This chain links TRBV7-6 with TRBJ2-7; D might be TRBD2 (5 bases). Germline loops: CDR1 SGHVS, CDR2 FNYEAQ. Trimming removed 4 bases at V and 5 bases at J, with 15 bases between. This CDR3 spans 14 amino acids. The CDR3, as DNA: TGTGCCAGCAGCTCCGAGGAGCGGCAACACGAGCAGTACTTC. This encodes CASSSEERQHEQYF.

This sequence joins TRBV29-1 and TRBJ2-1; 7 bases are a match to TRBD2. V dropped 7 bases and J dropped 7; count of bases not matched to a gene: 4. Germline-derived CDR1 and CDR2 are SQVTM and ANQGSEA. The CDR3 contains 11 residues. The CDR3 loop is CSADGGNEQFF. CDR3 sequence (DNA): TGCAGCGCCGACGGGGGGAATGAGCAGTTCTTC.

The V call is TRBV11-2, the J call TRBJ2-5; D not certain. The CDR3 has 18 residues. Germline V gene sequence: CDR1 SGHAT, CDR2 FQNNGV. With 3 bases removed from V and 3 bases from J, the gap between germline ends came to 23 bases. The CDR3 DNA is TGTGCCAGCAGCTTTTTGAGAAAACCCACGGTTGACAAAGAGACCCAGTACTTC. It is translated as CASSFLRKPTVDKETQYF.

This clone has just a few counts. J is TRBJ1-5 and V is TRBV11-2; D gene uncertain. The germline V and J ends were trimmed by 2 bases and 5 bases, with 10 bases remaining between them. CDR1 and CDR2 (germline): SGHAT, FQNNGV. The CDR3 is made up of 14 amino acids. DNA of the CDR3: TGTGCCAGCAGCTTAACAAGGGATGATCAGCCCCAGCATTTT. Amino acids: CASSLTRDDQPQHF. The full variable domain, in which reference TRBV11-2 and TRBJ1-5 provide the parts outside the CDR3, is EAGVAQSPRYKIIEKRQSVAFWCNPISGHATLYWYQQILGQGPKLLIQFQNNGVVDDSQLPKDRFSAERLKGVDSTLKIQPAKLEDSAVYLCASSLTRDDQPQHFGDGTRLSIL.

This chain connects TRBV2 to TRBJ2-7; D might be TRBD1 or TRBD2, each matching 5 bases. V gave up 4 bases and J gave up 5 bases, with 6 bases separating them. Per the germline V gene, CDR1 is SNHLY and CDR2 is FYNNEI. The CDR3 length is 11 residues. DNA of the CDR3: TGTGCCAGCAGTGGAGGGGACGAGCAGTACTTC. Translating gives CASSGGDEQYF. The full variable domain, with the rest looked up from reference TRBV2 and TRBJ2-7, is EPEVTQTPSHQVTQMGQEVILRCVPISNHLYFYWYRQILGQKVEFLVSFYNNEISEKSEIFDDQFSVERPDGSNFTLKIRSTKLEDSAMYFCASSGGDEQYFGPGTRLTVT.

The chain combines TRBV21-1 with TRBJ2-6; the D segment call TRBD1 is taken from the table without a DNA check. TRBV21-1 is described as a pseudogene. CDR3 size: 17 residues. The CDR3 spells CASSNTYRTSGANVLTF. CDR3 coding DNA: TGTGCCAGCAGCAACACGTACAGGACCTCTGGGGCCAACGTCCTGACTTTC.

The chain has TRBV7-9 and TRBJ2-6; no definite D call. The CDR3 runs 14 residues. Germline CDR1 and CDR2: SEHNR and FQNEAQ (reference sequence). V dropped 2 bases and J dropped 4 bases, with 6 bases sitting between them. CDR3 residues: CASSLSSGANVLTF. The CDR3 coding sequence is TGTGCCAGCAGCTTATCGTCCGGGGCCAACGTCCTGACTTTC.

The V call is TRBV5-1, the J call TRBJ2-7; tentative D call: TRBD2 (5 bases). V was trimmed by 0 bases and J by 7 bases, leaving 11 bases between them. CDR1 is SGHRS and CDR2 is YFSETQ in the germline V gene. The CDR3 is 13 residues long. The CDR3 coding sequence is TGCGCCAGCAGCTTGGCCGAGGGTGAAGAGCAGTACTTC. Its translation: CASSLAEGEEQYF. The variable domain in full, completed from reference TRBV5-1 and TRBJ2-7, reads KAGVTQTPRYLIKTRGQQVTLSCSPISGHRSVSWYQQTPGQGLQFLFEYFSETQRNKGNFPGRFSGRQFSNSRSEMNVSTLELGDSALYLCASSLAEGEEQYFGPGTRLTVT.

V gene TRBV7-9 combines with J gene TRBJ2-2; maybe TRBD2 (6 bases). Per germline, CDR1 SEHNR and CDR2 FQNEAQ (reference sequence). V shed 7 bases and J shed 4 bases, with 16 bases lying between them. CDR3 size: 15 residues. CDR3 bases: TGTGCCAGCACCCCGCGGAGGGTAGTCACCGGGGAGCTGTTTTTT. This sequence encodes CASTPRRVVTGELFF.

The V gene is TRBV15, the J gene TRBJ2-1; 11 positions match TRBD2. V shed 6 bases, J shed 7 bases, and the junction held 8 bases outside the gene matches. The CDR3 covers 15 residues. Germline lookup yields CDR1 LNHNV and CDR2 YYDKDF (reference sequence). In DNA form, the CDR3 reads TGTGCCACCAGTTTTACTAGCGGGAGTCTAAATGAGCAGTTCTTC. This sequence encodes CATSFTSGSLNEQFF.